These 26 T cell receptor beta chains were all obtained from the same sample, sequenced in a study of sequential checkpoint blockade in melanoma. Treatment specified: randomized to nivolumab then ipilimumab (arm A) or the reverse (arm B). Clones were read by immunoSEQ multiplex PCR, and TCRdb kept only the in-frame ones, dropping some. The sample records 15,000 to 20,000 clones, roughly 72% being singletons. This material consisted of CD8+ T cells sorted from blood (inferred from file names), taken from a patient given nivolumab and ipilimumab in sequence. Receptors originate from a human donor with melanoma.

This clone is deemed medium-sized. V is TRBV15 and J is TRBJ1-1; 7 nucleotides agree with TRBD1. Germline CDR1 LNHNV, CDR2 YYDKDF (reference sequence). J lost 0 bases, V lost 1 base, and 2 bases had no gene match. The CDR3 is made up of 15 amino acids. The CDR3, as DNA: TGTGCCACCAGCAGAGGGACAGGACTGAACACTGAAGCTTTCTTT. This codes for CATSRGTGLNTEAFF.

This clone was detected once. This chain uses TRBV11-2 with TRBJ1-4; the match to TRBD1 covers 7 bases. V shed 1 base, J shed 7 bases, and the junction held 3 bases outside the gene matches. The germline V gene has CDR1 SGHAT and CDR2 FQNNGV. The CDR3 totals 14 residues. The CDR3 reads CASSLGQGPEKLFF. DNA for the CDR3: TGTGCCAGCAGCTTAGGACAGGGTCCTGAAAAACTGTTTTTT.

The chain joins TRBV7-8 to TRBJ1-2; 8 bases align to TRBD1. In germline, CDR1 is SGHVS, CDR2 FQNEAQ. Germline trimming cut 5 bases from V and 6 bases from J; bases unmatched to any gene: 8. The CDR3 spans 14 residues. CDR3 bases: TGTGCCAGCAGCACTTCAGGGGGCATAGATGGCTACACCTTC. It is translated as CASSTSGGIDGYTF.

In its sample, this clone was seen once. The V gene is TRBV5-4, the J gene TRBJ2-5; 7 bases map to TRBD2. With the DNA end fitting TRBJ2-7 better, the J assignment may be wrong. This CDR3 is built from 14 residues. The germline CDR1 and CDR2 sequences are SGHNT and YYREEE (reference sequence). This CDR3 reads CASSGRGEVGEQYF. CDR3 nucleotides: TGTGCCAGCAGCGGGAGGGGCGAAGTCGGCGAGCAGTACTTC.

This rearrangement joins TRBV30 to TRBJ2-7; 10 bases align to TRBD2. The germline V gene encodes CDR1 GTSNPN and CDR2 SVGIG (reference sequence). The junction had 7 bases not matched to a gene; V was cut back by 5 bases and J by 3 bases. The CDR3 runs 14 residues. CDR3 region: CAWATGTSVYEQYF. The CDR3 DNA reads as TGTGCCTGGGCCACCGGGACTAGCGTCTACGAGCAGTACTTC. The full variable domain, rest sourced from reference TRBV30 and TRBJ2-7, is SQTIHQWPATLVQPVGSPLSLECTVEGTSNPNLYWYRQAAGRGLQLLFYSVGIGQISSEVPQNLSASRPQDRQFILSSKKLLLSDSGFYLCAWATGTSVYEQYFGPGTRLTVT.

This chain connects TRBV7-8 to TRBJ1-2, with 8 bases that match TRBD1. CDR1 is SGHVS and CDR2 is FQNEAQ in the germline V gene. This CDR3 is built from 14 residues. J gave up 9 bases and V 5 bases, and 11 bases lay outside the gene matches. CDR3: CASSPRTGRLSYTF. CDR3 nucleotide sequence: TGTGCCAGCAGCCCGAGGACAGGGAGATTGAGCTACACCTTC.

J is TRBJ2-5 and V is TRBV30; TRBD2 might be the D (6 bases). The J call may be in error: the DNA end matches TRBJ2-7 better. CDR3 length: 13 amino acids. Germline V gene lookup returns CDR1 GTSNPN and CDR2 SVGIG (reference sequence). The CDR3 spells CAWTGETAYEQYF. The CDR3 DNA reads TGTGCCTGGACGGGGGAGACGGCCTACGAGCAGTACTTC.

The chain combines TRBV27 with TRBJ1-2; TRBD1 might be the D (6 bases). With 6 bases removed from V and 3 bases from J, the gap between germline ends came to 20 bases. The CDR3 has 16 residues. Germline CDR1 and CDR2: MNHEY and SMNVEV (reference sequence). CDR3 nucleotide sequence: TGTGCCAGCAGCCCTACCCGGTCAGGGGCTGACTATGGCTACACCTTC. It codes for CASSPTRSGADYGYTF.

The genes are TRBV7-3 and TRBJ1-1, with D possibly being TRBD1 (6 bases). Deletions cut 8 bases from V and 11 bases from J, with 18 bases between. CDR3 length: 12 amino acids. Per germline, CDR1 SGHTA and CDR2 FQGTGA. CDR3 amino acids: CASGHRVECAFF. The CDR3 region has the DNA TGTGCCAGCGGACACAGGGTGGAGTGCGCTTTCTTT.

The chain has TRBV28 and TRBJ2-5; 9 bases align to TRBD1. Germline lookup yields CDR1 MDHEN and CDR2 SYDVKM. Trimming removed 4 bases from V and 2 bases from J; junction bases left unmatched: 14. The CDR3 has 18 amino acids. The CDR3 nucleotides are TGTGCCAGCAGTTGCTATTACCGGGACAGGGAGGTGCAAGAGACCCAGTACTTC. It is translated as CASSCYYRDREVQETQYF.

The rearrangement uses TRBV7-3 and TRBJ2-5, with TRBD2 as a possible D gene (5 bases). V lost 6 bases and J lost 5, with 19 bases in between. The CDR3 loop spans 15 amino acids. Germline values: CDR1 SGHTA, CDR2 FQGTGA. DNA for the CDR3: TGTGCCAGCAGATTCAGACTATGGACCCAGGAGACCCAGTACTTC. Protein sequence: CASRFRLWTQETQYF.

V usage is TRBV9 and J usage is TRBJ1-2; TRBD1 might be the D (6 bases). CDR3 length: 12 residues. The V end was cut by 4 bases, the J end by 8 bases, with 12 bases between. CDR1 and CDR2 from the germline V gene are SGDLS and YYNGEE. CDR3 sequence reads: CASSLRRGGYTF. DNA for the CDR3: TGTGCCAGCAGCCTCCGTAGGGGGGGCTACACCTTC.

The CDR3 DNA is TGTGCCAGCAGTGAAGAATTCGGCAGGGGACACCCTAGCAATCAGCCCCAGCATTTT. Protein product: CASSEEFGRGHPSNQPQHF. The chain couples TRBV6-1 to TRBJ1-5; D might be TRBD1 (6 bases). The CDR3 loop spans 19 amino acids. The germline V gene encodes CDR1 MNHNS and CDR2 SASEGT. V lost 1 base, J lost 0 bases, and 19 bases lay in between.

The chain uses TRBV25-1 and TRBJ1-1; D is undetermined. Trimming cost V 6 bases and J 6 bases, with 11 bases left between them. The germline gives CDR1 MGHDK, CDR2 SYGVNS. CDR3 length: 12 residues. The CDR3 region is CASRDPRAEAFF. CDR3 in DNA: TGTGCCAGCAGGGACCCGAGGGCTGAAGCTTTCTTT.

Only a few counts were recorded for this clone. The rearrangement links TRBV27 to TRBJ1-2, with D possibly matching TRBD1 (5 bases). The CDR3 sequence is 13 residues long. V was shortened by 0 bases and J by 5 bases, with 7 bases between the two germline ends. In germline, CDR1 is MNHEY, CDR2 SMNVEV (reference sequence). The DNA of the CDR3 is TGTGCCAGCAGTTTATCTCCAGGGTATGGCTACACCTTC. It yields the protein CASSLSPGYGYTF.

The chain is built from TRBV7-3 and TRBJ2-2; 11 nucleotides agree with TRBD1. The germline V gene encodes CDR1 SGHTA and CDR2 FQGTGA. There are 16 residues in the CDR3. V shed 2 bases and J 6 bases; nucleotides not matched to a gene: 5. CDR3 amino acids: CASSLGGQGGPGELFF. DNA of the CDR3: TGTGCCAGCAGCTTAGGGGGACAGGGGGGCCCCGGGGAGCTGTTTTTT. The whole variable domain, remainder taken from reference TRBV7-3 and TRBJ2-2, is GAGVSQTPSNKVTEKGKYVELRCDPISGHTALYWYRQSLGQGPEFLIYFQGTGAADDSGLPNDRFFAVRPEGSVSTLKIQRTERGDSAVYLCASSLGGQGGPGELFFGEGSRLTVL.

The rearrangement joins TRBV27 to TRBJ1-3, with D unresolved. This CDR3 is built from 20 residues. V lost 6 bases, J lost 0 bases, and 27 bases lay in between. Germline lookup yields CDR1 MNHEY and CDR2 SMNVEV (reference sequence). CDR3 sequence: CASSHLYPSTTRLSGNTIYF. The DNA of the CDR3 is TGTGCCAGCAGCCACTTATACCCCAGCACAACACGACTCTCTGGAAACACCATATATTTT.

The chain employs TRBV27 and TRBJ1-2; 8 bases are a match to TRBD1. There are 12 residues in the CDR3. J gave up 7 bases and V 5 bases, and 3 bases lay outside the gene matches. Germline V gene data show CDR1 as MNHEY and CDR2 as SMNVEV (reference sequence). In DNA, the CDR3 is TGTGCCAGCAGTCGCAGGGGGCTTGGCTACACCTTC. Protein product: CASSRRGLGYTF.

The sample holds a few counts of this clone. The chain joins TRBV28 to TRBJ1-5; the D gene is possibly TRBD1 (5 bases). The V gene lost 10 bases and the J gene lost 1 base, with 17 bases spanning the gap. The germline V gene encodes CDR1 MDHEN and CDR2 SYDVKM. This CDR3 has 15 amino acids. The CDR3 region has the DNA TGTGCCATCCACAGGAGCCCTGGCAGCAATCAGCCCCAGCATTTT. It specifies CAIHRSPGSNQPQHF.

The J gene is TRBJ2-1, the V gene TRBV6-5; 12 nucleotides align to TRBD2. The CDR3 totals 15 residues. Germline-derived CDR1 and CDR2 are MNHEY and SVGAGI. The V gene end was trimmed by 6 bases and the J gene end by 7 bases; junction bases not matched to a gene: 7. CDR3 DNA: TGTGCCAGCAGCGGACTAGCGGGACGTCTGAATGAGCAGTTCTTC. Its protein product is CASSGLAGRLNEQFF.

V is TRBV30 and J is TRBJ2-7; 10 bases fit TRBD2. With V trimmed by 0 bases and J by 0 bases, 2 bases remained unmatched. This CDR3 region has 15 residues. The V gene's germline CDR1 is GTSNPN and CDR2 SVGIG (reference sequence). CDR3 bases: TGTGCCTGGAGTGTACTAGCGGGATACTCCTACGAGCAGTACTTC. Residues: CAWSVLAGYSYEQYF. Full variable domain (outside the CDR3, taken from reference TRBV30 and TRBJ2-7): SQTIHQWPATLVQPVGSPLSLECTVEGTSNPNLYWYRQAAGRGLQLLFYSVGIGQISSEVPQNLSASRPQDRQFILSSKKLLLSDSGFYLCAWSVLAGYSYEQYFGPGTRLTVT.

The V call is TRBV7-6, the J call TRBJ1-1; 11 bases agree with TRBD1. This CDR3 is built from 16 residues. Germline-derived CDR1 and CDR2 are SGHVS and FNYEAQ. Trimming removed 5 bases from V and 3 bases from J; junction bases left unmatched: 8. The CDR3 DNA follows: TGTGCCAGCAGCGCTCGGACAGGGGGCAGCGACACTGAAGCTTTCTTT. Its translation: CASSARTGGSDTEAFF.

This clone was seen a single time. The rearrangement links TRBV6-1 to TRBJ2-7, with 7 bases that match TRBD1. The CDR3 spans 16 residues. V lost 2 bases, J lost 0 bases, and 7 bases stayed unmatched. The germline CDR1 and CDR2 sequences are MNHNS and SASEGT. The CDR3 DNA reads TGTGCCAGCAGTGAATGGGGGACAGAGAACTCCTACGAGCAGTACTTC. Protein sequence: CASSEWGTENSYEQYF.

This clone showed up just a few times. The CDR3 spells CASNPMDKPLGEQYF. The CDR3 DNA follows: TGTGCCAGCAATCCGATGGACAAACCTCTAGGGGAGCAGTACTTC. This chain joins TRBV27 and TRBJ2-7; the D gene is possibly TRBD1 (5 bases). The germline gives CDR1 MNHEY, CDR2 SMNVEV (reference sequence). Deletions cut 7 bases from V and 7 bases from J, with 23 bases between. The CDR3 length is 15 residues.

The J gene is TRBJ2-7, the V gene TRBV4-2, with D possibly being TRBD2 (5 bases). The CDR3 length is 15 residues. CDR1 is LGHNA and CDR2 is YNFKEQ in the germline V gene. V gave up 0 bases and J gave up 6 bases, with 15 bases separating them. Here the CDR3 DNA reads TGTGCCAGCAGCCAAGATGGCAGCGGTCCCGTCGAGCAGTACTTC. Translation: CASSQDGSGPVEQYF.

This chain joins TRBV11-2 and TRBJ1-2; D ambiguous. Trimming left V 3 bases short and J 3 bases short, with 8 bases between. The CDR3 sequence is 13 residues long. Germline values: CDR1 SGHAT, CDR2 FQNNGV. The CDR3 DNA sequence: TGTGCCAGCAGCTTGCGTGAGGACTATGGCTACACCTTC. It yields the protein CASSLREDYGYTF.